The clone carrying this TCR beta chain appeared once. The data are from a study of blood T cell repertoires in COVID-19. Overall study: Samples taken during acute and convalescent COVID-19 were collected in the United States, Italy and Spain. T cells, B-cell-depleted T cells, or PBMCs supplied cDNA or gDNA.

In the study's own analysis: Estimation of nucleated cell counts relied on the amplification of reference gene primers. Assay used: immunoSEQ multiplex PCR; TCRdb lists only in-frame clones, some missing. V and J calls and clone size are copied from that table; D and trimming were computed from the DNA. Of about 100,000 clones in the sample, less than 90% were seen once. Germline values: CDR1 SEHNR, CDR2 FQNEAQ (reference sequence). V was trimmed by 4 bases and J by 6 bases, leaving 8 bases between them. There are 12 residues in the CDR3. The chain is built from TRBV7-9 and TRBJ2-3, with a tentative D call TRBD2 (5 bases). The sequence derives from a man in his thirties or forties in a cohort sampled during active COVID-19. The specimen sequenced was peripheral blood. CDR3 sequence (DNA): TGTGCCAGCAGCTCGAGAGGGGATACGCAGTATTTT. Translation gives CASSSRGDTQYF.